Below are 29 T cell receptor beta chains sequenced from a single sample in a study of cytomegalovirus exposure and HLA in healthy donors. PCR involved 60 Vbeta and 13 Jbeta primers. TCRdb's copy holds only in-frame clones and misses some; the assay was immunoSEQ multiplex PCR. In the table there are 55,000 to 65,000 clones, 75% to 85% of which are singletons. What was sequenced was PBMCs. These receptors all stem from a male donor in good health and CMV-seronegative.

The V and J genes are TRBV7-8 and TRBJ1-4; TRBD1 might be the D (5 bases). V was clipped by 3 bases and J by 7 bases, with 15 bases between them. The V gene's germline CDR1 is SGHVS and CDR2 FQNEAQ. The CDR3 extends over 15 amino acids. For the CDR3, the DNA is TGTGCCAGCAGCTTGGTATCCGGACACGGTGAAAAACTGTTTTTT. It yields the protein CASSLVSGHGEKLFF.

The V gene is TRBV6-6, the J gene TRBJ1-1, with D perhaps TRBD1 (6 bases). Germline V gene lookup returns CDR1 MNHNY and CDR2 SVGAGI (reference sequence). Trimming shortened V by 4 bases and J by 1 base, and 7 bases separated the two germline ends. The CDR3 totals 13 residues. The CDR3 is CASSWGQNTEAFF. The CDR3 coding sequence is TGTGCCAGCAGTTGGGGACAGAACACTGAAGCTTTCTTT.

The V call is TRBV7-2, the J call TRBJ1-5; TRBD1 might be the D (5 bases). The CDR3 is made up of 15 amino acids. The germline V gene has CDR1 SGHTA and CDR2 FQGNSA. Trimming left V 0 bases short and J 6 bases short, with 12 bases between. CDR3 in amino acids: CASSLAGGVGQPQHF. In nucleotides, the CDR3 is TGTGCCAGCAGCTTAGCGGGGGGGGTAGGTCAGCCCCAGCATTTT.

The CDR3 is CASSYTKSSGNTIYF. CDR3 nucleotides: TGTGCCAGCAGTTACACTAAGAGCTCTGGAAACACCATATATTTT. This chain connects TRBV6-5 to TRBJ1-3; no clear D. Trimming pared 2 bases from V and 0 bases from J, leaving 8 bases between. The CDR3 spans 15 residues. The germline V gene encodes CDR1 MNHEY and CDR2 SVGAGI.

The chain is built from TRBV5-1 and TRBJ1-2; 11 bases agree with TRBD1. CDR3 size: 15 residues. Germline CDR1 is SGHRS and CDR2 is YFSETQ. V lost 4 bases to trimming and J lost 4 bases; unmatched junction nucleotides: 6. CDR3 sequence reads: CASSPGTGGFYGYTF. The CDR3 DNA follows: TGCGCCAGCAGCCCAGGGACAGGGGGTTTCTATGGCTACACCTTC.

In its sample, this clone was seen once. The rearrangement uses TRBV29-1 and TRBJ2-7; a possible D gene is TRBD2 (6 bases). Trimming shortened V by 0 bases and J by 0 bases, and 9 bases separated the two germline ends. Germline V lookup: CDR1 SQVTM, CDR2 ANQGSEA. This CDR3 spans 14 amino acids. The CDR3 sequence: CSVEEGLTSYEQYF. The CDR3 bases are TGCAGCGTTGAAGAGGGACTGACCTCCTACGAGCAGTACTTC.

Concerning this clone: Germline and junction disagree at one end, which may indicate a read error. CDR3 in DNA: TGCGCCAGCAGCTTCTCCGAGACTAGCGGTTCGTCCTACAATGATCAGTTCTTC. It yields the protein CASSFSETSGSSYNDQFF. V and J are TRBV5-1 and TRBJ2-1; 9 bases are a match to TRBD2. Germline V gene sequence: CDR1 SGHRS, CDR2 YFSETQ. This CDR3 has 18 residues.

The chain couples TRBV7-9 to TRBJ2-7; 12 nucleotides agree with TRBD1. Unmatched junction bases numbered 4, after V lost 5 bases and J lost 5 bases. CDR3 length equals 14 residues. CDR1 and CDR2 (germline): SEHNR, FQNEAQ (reference sequence). The DNA for the CDR3 is TGTGCCAGCAGCCGGGACAGGGGGCTTGACGAGCAGTACTTC. Its translation is CASSRDRGLDEQYF. Filled out from reference TRBV7-9 and TRBJ2-7, the complete variable domain reads DTGVSQNPRHKITKRGQNVTFRCDPISEHNRLYWYRQTLGQGPEFLTYFQNEAQLEKSRLLSDRFSAERPKGSFSTLEIQRTEQGDSAMYLCASSRDRGLDEQYFGPGTRLTVT.

This clone showed up just a few times. The V and J genes are TRBV7-8 and TRBJ2-1; D perhaps matches TRBD2 (7 bases). Germline loops: CDR1 SGHVS, CDR2 FQNEAQ. The CDR3 length is 16 residues. V was shortened by 6 bases and J by 6 bases, with 21 bases between the two germline ends. The CDR3 here is CASSLRGTGGLNEQFF. DNA for the CDR3: TGTGCCAGCAGTTTAAGGGGCACGGGGGGCCTCAATGAGCAGTTCTTC. Variable domain in full (rest from reference TRBV7-8 and TRBJ2-1): GAGVSQSPRYKVAKRGQDVALRCDPISGHVSLFWYQQALGQGPEFLTYFQNEAQLDKSGLPSDRFFAERPEGSVSTLKIQRTQQEDSAVYLCASSLRGTGGLNEQFFGPGTRLTVL.

The chain couples TRBV4-3 to TRBJ1-2; D might be TRBD1 (6 bases). There are 14 residues in the CDR3. Trimming removed 3 bases at V and 6 bases at J, with 14 bases between. Germline V gene data show CDR1 as LGHNA and CDR2 as YSLEER. The CDR3 DNA is TGCGCCAGCAGCCAGACCTGGACAGACGATGGCTACACCTTC. Translating gives CASSQTWTDDGYTF.

This chain connects TRBV11-2 to TRBJ1-1, with D perhaps TRBD1 (5 bases). The V gene lost 1 base and the J gene lost 5 bases, with 14 bases spanning the gap. The CDR3 loop spans 15 amino acids. Germline V gene lookup returns CDR1 SGHAT and CDR2 FQNNGV. The DNA of the CDR3 is TGTGCCAGCAGCTTAGTTGGGGGGGAGGGAACTGAAGCTTTCTTT. Its protein product is CASSLVGGEGTEAFF.

V usage is TRBV19 and J usage is TRBJ1-2, with D possibly TRBD1 on 6 matching bases. Germline CDR1 and CDR2: LNHDA and SQIVND (reference sequence). The ends were cut back, 1 base at V and 4 bases at J, with 13 bases in the middle. The CDR3 runs to 15 residues. CDR3 sequence (DNA): TGTGCCAGTAGTATAGTCCCAGGGGCCGGCTATGGCTACACCTTC. Residues: CASSIVPGAGYGYTF.

The CDR3 region is CASSLQSLAGGFGETQYF. The CDR3 bases are TGTGCCAGCAGCTTACAATCACTAGCGGGGGGGTTTGGAGAGACCCAGTACTTC. The gene calls are TRBV7-6 and TRBJ2-5; 13 positions match TRBD2. CDR1 is SGHVS, CDR2 FNYEAQ, per germline. The CDR3 runs to 18 residues. V dropped 2 bases and J dropped 4; count of bases not matched to a gene: 10.

This chain uses TRBV2 with TRBJ1-2; 7 bases are a match to TRBD1. The CDR3 extends over 13 amino acids. The V gene's germline CDR1 is SNHLY and CDR2 FYNNEI. V lost 9 bases to trimming and J lost 3 bases; unmatched junction nucleotides: 7. CDR3 region: CARMRGLDYGYTF. Written as DNA, the CDR3 is TGTGCCAGAATGAGGGGGCTCGACTATGGCTACACCTTC.

The gene calls are TRBV7-2 and TRBJ2-3, with 8 bases lining up with TRBD1. CDR1 SGHTA and CDR2 FQGNSA come from the germline V gene. The CDR3 sequence is 16 residues long. J gave up 0 bases and V 1 base, and 3 bases lay outside the gene matches. In DNA, the CDR3 is TGTGCCAGCAGCTTAGGGGGACAGGTTAGCACAGATACGCAGTATTTT. Its protein product is CASSLGGQVSTDTQYF.

This clone has just a few counts. The rearrangement joins TRBV10-3 to TRBJ2-5, with D uncertain. The CDR3 is 12 residues long. The V gene lost 6 bases and the J gene lost 0 bases, with 5 bases spanning the gap. In germline, CDR1 is ENHRY, CDR2 SYGVKD. The CDR3, as DNA: TGTGCCATCAGCACTAACCAAGAGACCCAGTACTTC. Translation gives CAISTNQETQYF.

The V gene is TRBV19, the J gene TRBJ2-2; D is ambiguous. The CDR3 sequence is 15 residues long. The V end lost 1 base, the J end lost 0 bases, and 6 bases lay between the germline ends. Germline V lookup: CDR1 LNHDA, CDR2 SQIVND (reference sequence). CDR3 loop: CASSIGAANTGELFF. CDR3 nucleotide sequence: TGTGCCAGTAGTATAGGGGCAGCGAACACCGGGGAGCTGTTTTTT. Full variable domain (remainder filled in from reference TRBV19 and TRBJ2-2): DGGITQSPKYLFRKEGQNVTLSCEQNLNHDAMYWYRQDPGQGLRLIYYSQIVNDFQKGDIAEGYSVSREKKESFPLTVTSAQKNPTAFYLCASSIGAANTGELFFGEGSRLTVL.

This clone is a singleton in its sample. The chain links TRBV2 to TRBJ2-7; TRBD1 is a possible D gene (6 bases). This CDR3 has 14 residues. The germline gives CDR1 SNHLY, CDR2 FYNNEI. V was shortened by 7 bases and J by 2 bases, with 15 bases between the two germline ends. CDR3 in amino acids: CASTRAGDTYEQYF. DNA of the CDR3: TGTGCCAGCACTAGGGCAGGGGACACCTACGAGCAGTACTTC. Drawing the rest from reference TRBV2 and TRBJ2-7, the complete variable domain is EPEVTQTPSHQVTQMGQEVILRCVPISNHLYFYWYRQILGQKVEFLVSFYNNEISEKSEIFDDQFSVERPDGSNFTLKIRSTKLEDSAMYFCASTRAGDTYEQYFGPGTRLTVT.

The chain uses TRBV5-8 and TRBJ1-2; D possibly corresponds to TRBD1 (6 bases). V lost 0 bases, J lost 2 bases, and 14 bases lay in between. Germline V gene lookup returns CDR1 SGHTS and CDR2 YDEGEE. The length of the CDR3 is 16 residues. DNA of the CDR3: TGTGCCAGCAGCTTGGATGGGGGCCAGGGAAACTATGGCTACACCTTC. This codes for CASSLDGGQGNYGYTF.

The chain combines TRBV6-5 with TRBJ1-1; possible D gene TRBD1, 5 bases. The length of the CDR3 is 15 residues. Deletions cut 6 bases from V and 4 bases from J, with 18 bases between. CDR1 and CDR2 from the germline V gene are MNHEY and SVGAGI. In DNA form, the CDR3 reads TGTGCCAGCAGGCGGATCCAGGGAGGGAGCACTGAAGCTTTCTTT. It encodes CASRRIQGGSTEAFF.

This chain links TRBV2 with TRBJ1-1; a possible D gene is TRBD1 (5 bases). From germline, CDR1 is SNHLY and CDR2 FYNNEI. The V end was cut by 3 bases, the J end by 1 base, with 12 bases between. The CDR3 spans 15 residues. The CDR3 sequence is CASSDLVTENTEAFF. Here the CDR3 DNA reads TGTGCCAGCAGTGATCTTGTGACAGAGAACACTGAAGCTTTCTTT.

In its sample, this clone was seen a few times. The rearrangement uses TRBV6-4 and TRBJ1-5, with a possible D match to TRBD1 (6 bases). Germline V gene sequence: CDR1 MRHNA, CDR2 SNTAGT. The CDR3 totals 18 residues. Trimming cost V 6 bases and J 1 base, with 22 bases left between them. CDR3 sequence: CASSPGTGGVRSNQPQHF. The CDR3 coding sequence is TGTGCCAGCAGCCCCGGGACGGGGGGCGTGAGGAGCAATCAGCCCCAGCATTTT.

This clone has more than one count but fewer than ten. This rearrangement joins TRBV5-1 to TRBJ1-2, with TRBD1 matching over 9 bases. V shed 2 bases, J shed 5 bases, and the junction held 4 bases outside the gene matches. CDR3 length: 14 residues. Per germline, CDR1 SGHRS and CDR2 YFSETQ. DNA for the CDR3: TGCGCCAGCAGCTTCGACAGGGGGGAATATGGCTACACCTTC. As protein: CASSFDRGEYGYTF.

The CDR3 is CASSLWGQTYGYTF. Here the CDR3 DNA reads TGTGCCAGCAGTTTATGGGGACAGACCTATGGCTACACCTTC. The chain recombines TRBV28 with TRBJ1-2, with 7 bases identical to TRBD1. Trimming at V came to 0 bases and at J to 4 bases, leaving 2 bases not matched to a gene. Germline CDR1 is MDHEN and CDR2 is SYDVKM. This CDR3 spans 14 amino acids.

The genes are TRBV12-5 and TRBJ2-7, with D maybe TRBD2 (6 bases). The CDR3 has 12 residues. Germline loops: CDR1 LGHNT, CDR2 FRNRAP. The CDR3 reads CSDGGRNYEQYF. The CDR3 DNA reads as TGTTCCGACGGGGGACGCAACTACGAGCAGTACTTC.

The chain joins TRBV29-1 to TRBJ2-3; 7 nucleotides agree with TRBD1. Looked up from germline, CDR1 is SQVTM and CDR2 is ANQGSEA. V shed 6 bases and J 2 bases; nucleotides not matched to a gene: 5. This CDR3 region has 13 residues. CDR3 in DNA: TGCAGCGTCTCTGGACAGGACACAGATACGCAGTATTTT. Encoded protein: CSVSGQDTDTQYF.

The V call is TRBV5-1, the J call TRBJ1-3; D uncertain. Trimming removed 0 bases from V and 0 bases from J, with 7 bases in between. From germline, CDR1 is SGHRS and CDR2 YFSETQ. This CDR3 spans 15 amino acids. The CDR3 loop reads CASSLAGISGNTIYF. The CDR3 nucleotides are TGCGCCAGCAGCTTGGCGGGGATCTCTGGAAACACCATATATTTT.

The rearrangement joins TRBV7-6 to TRBJ2-7; 7 bases map to TRBD2. Germline V CDR1 and CDR2: SGHVS, FNYEAQ. The V segment lost 5 bases and the J segment 1 base; nucleotides outside the gene matches: 8. The CDR3 sequence is 15 residues long. This CDR3 reads CASSPWLAESYEQYF. The CDR3 coding sequence is TGTGCCAGCAGCCCCTGGCTAGCGGAATCCTACGAGCAGTACTTC. The whole variable domain, filled in from reference TRBV7-6 and TRBJ2-7, reads GAGVSQSPRYKVTKRGQDVALRCDPISGHVSLYWYRQALGQGPEFLTYFNYEAQQDKSGLPNDRFSAERPEGSISTLTIQRTEQRDSAMYRCASSPWLAESYEQYFGPGTRLTVT.

The rearrangement links TRBV10-3 to TRBJ2-2; TRBD1 agrees at 9 bases. The J segment lost 5 bases and the V segment lost 6 bases, leaving 4 bases of the junction unmatched. Germline V lookup: CDR1 ENHRY, CDR2 SYGVKD. CDR3 length: 14 amino acids. The CDR3 here is CAISGQGRTGELFF. For the CDR3, the DNA is TGTGCCATCAGCGGACAGGGGAGGACCGGGGAGCTGTTTTTT.